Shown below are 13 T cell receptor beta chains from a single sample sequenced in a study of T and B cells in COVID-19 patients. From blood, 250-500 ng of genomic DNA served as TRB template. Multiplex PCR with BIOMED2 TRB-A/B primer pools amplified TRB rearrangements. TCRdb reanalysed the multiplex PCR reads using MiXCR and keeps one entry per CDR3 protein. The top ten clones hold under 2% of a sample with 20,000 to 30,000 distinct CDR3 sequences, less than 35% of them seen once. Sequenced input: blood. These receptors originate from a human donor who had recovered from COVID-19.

The CDR3 DNA follows: TGTGCCAGTAGGCCGCGGGGGGGGGACGGGGGCACTGAAGCTTTCTTT. Residues: CASRPRGGDGGTEAFF. This sequence joins TRBV19 and TRBJ1-1; D might be TRBD1 (5 bases). CDR1 and CDR2 from the germline V gene are LNHDA and SQIVND (reference sequence). Trimming took 6 bases from V and 4 from J, leaving 21 bases between them. This CDR3 spans 16 amino acids.

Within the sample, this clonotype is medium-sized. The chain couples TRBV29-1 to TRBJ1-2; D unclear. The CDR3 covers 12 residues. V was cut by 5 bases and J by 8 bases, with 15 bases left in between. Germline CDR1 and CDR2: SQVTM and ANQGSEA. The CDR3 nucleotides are TGCAGCGTTCGGGTTGGGCAACGCGGCTACACCTTC. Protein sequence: CSVRVGQRGYTF.

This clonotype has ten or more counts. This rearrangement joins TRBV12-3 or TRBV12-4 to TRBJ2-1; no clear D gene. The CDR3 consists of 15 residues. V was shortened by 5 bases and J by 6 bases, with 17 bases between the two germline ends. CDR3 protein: CASSPAQVLFNEQFF. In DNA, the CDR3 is TGTGCCAGCAGTCCGGCTCAGGTCCTCTTCAATGAGCAGTTCTTC.

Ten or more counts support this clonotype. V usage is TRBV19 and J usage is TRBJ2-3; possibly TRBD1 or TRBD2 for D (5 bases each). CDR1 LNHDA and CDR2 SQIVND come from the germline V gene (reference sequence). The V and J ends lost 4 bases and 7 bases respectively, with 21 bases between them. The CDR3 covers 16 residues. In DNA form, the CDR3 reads TGTGCCAGTAGTACCAGCTACACGGGGCTTAAGTATACGCAGTATTTT. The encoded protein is CASSTSYTGLKYTQYF.

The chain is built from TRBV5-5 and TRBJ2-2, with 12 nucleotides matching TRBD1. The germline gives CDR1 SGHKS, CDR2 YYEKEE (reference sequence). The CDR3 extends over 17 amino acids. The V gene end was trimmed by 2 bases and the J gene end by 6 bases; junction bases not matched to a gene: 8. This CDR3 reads CASSLGPGQGAAGELFF. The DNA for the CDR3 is TGTGCCAGCAGCTTAGGCCCGGGACAGGGGGCAGCCGGGGAGCTGTTTTTT. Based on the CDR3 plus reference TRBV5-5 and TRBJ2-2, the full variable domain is DAGVTQSPTHLIKTRGQQVTLRCSPISGHKSVSWYQQVLGQGPQFIFQYYEKEERGRGNFPDRFSARQFPNYSSELNVNALLLGDSALYLCASSLGPGQGAAGELFFGEGSRLTVL.

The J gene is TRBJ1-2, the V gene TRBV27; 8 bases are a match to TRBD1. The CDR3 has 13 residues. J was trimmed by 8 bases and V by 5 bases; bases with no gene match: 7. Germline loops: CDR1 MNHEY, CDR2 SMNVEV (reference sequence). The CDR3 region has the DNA TGTGCCAGCAGTCCGACAGGGGACTTGGGCTACACCTTC. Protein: CASSPTGDLGYTF.

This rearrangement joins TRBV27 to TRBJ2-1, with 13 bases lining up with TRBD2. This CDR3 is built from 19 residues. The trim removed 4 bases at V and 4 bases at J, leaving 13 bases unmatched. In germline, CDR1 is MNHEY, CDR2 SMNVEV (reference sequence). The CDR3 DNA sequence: TGTGCCAGCAGTTCCCATAAAGAAAAACTAGCGGGAGGGTACAATGAGCAGTTCTTC. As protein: CASSSHKEKLAGGYNEQFF.

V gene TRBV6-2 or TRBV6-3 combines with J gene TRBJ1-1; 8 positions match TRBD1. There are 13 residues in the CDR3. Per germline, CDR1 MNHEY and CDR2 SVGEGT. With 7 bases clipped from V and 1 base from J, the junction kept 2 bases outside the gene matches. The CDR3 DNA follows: TGTGCCAGCACCGACAGGGGGAACACTGAAGCTTTCTTT. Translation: CASTDRGNTEAFF.

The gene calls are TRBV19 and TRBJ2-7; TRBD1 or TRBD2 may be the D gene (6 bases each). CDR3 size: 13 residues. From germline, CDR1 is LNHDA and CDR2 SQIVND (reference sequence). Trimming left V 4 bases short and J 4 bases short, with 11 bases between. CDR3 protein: CASSRGAPYEQYF. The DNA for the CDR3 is TGTGCCAGTAGTAGGGGGGCGCCTTACGAGCAGTACTTC.

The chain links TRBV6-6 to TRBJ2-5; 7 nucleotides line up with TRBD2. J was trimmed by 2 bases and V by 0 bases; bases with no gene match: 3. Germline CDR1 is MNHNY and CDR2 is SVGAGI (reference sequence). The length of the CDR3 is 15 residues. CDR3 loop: CASSYSWGGQETQYF. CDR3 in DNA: TGTGCCAGCAGTTACTCTTGGGGGGGGCAAGAGACCCAGTACTTC.

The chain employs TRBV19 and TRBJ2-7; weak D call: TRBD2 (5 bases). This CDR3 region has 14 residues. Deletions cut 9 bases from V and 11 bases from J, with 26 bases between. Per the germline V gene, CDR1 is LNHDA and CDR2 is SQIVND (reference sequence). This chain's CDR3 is CASSSTSRTGSEYF. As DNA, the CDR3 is TGTGCCAGCAGCTCCACCTCCAGGACTGGGTCTGAGTACTTC.

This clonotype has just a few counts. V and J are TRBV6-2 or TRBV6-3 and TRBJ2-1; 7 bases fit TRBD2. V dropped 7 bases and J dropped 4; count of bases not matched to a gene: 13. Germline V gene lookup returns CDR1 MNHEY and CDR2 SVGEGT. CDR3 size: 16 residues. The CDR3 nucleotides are TGTGCCAGCACGGGCCTCTTCCGGGACTATTACAATGAGCAGTTCTTC. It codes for CASTGLFRDYYNEQFF.

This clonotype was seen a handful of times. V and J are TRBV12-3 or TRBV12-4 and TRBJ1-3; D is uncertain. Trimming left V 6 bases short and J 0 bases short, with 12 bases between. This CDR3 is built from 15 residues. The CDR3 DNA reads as TGTGCCAGCAGACTGGTGACAAACTCTGGAAACACCATATATTTT. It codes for CASRLVTNSGNTIYF.